The 32 T cell receptor beta chains below were found in one sample sequenced in a study of shared clonotypes between healthy human individuals. The method was immunoSEQ multiplex PCR; TCRdb's version includes in-frame clones alone and lacks a portion of them. This sample has some 2.3 million clones, with approximately 95% found just once. The sample consisted of naive CD4+ T cells from PBMCs. Subset of the sample: CD45RA+ positively selected. The source is a man between 18 and 29 years old in good health. Some clones in this sample may be carry-over from other donors' samples.

The rearrangement joins TRBV5-4 to TRBJ2-3; 7 bases line up with TRBD2. The V gene end was trimmed by 4 bases and the J gene end by 0 bases; junction bases not matched to a gene: 2. CDR1 is SGHNT and CDR2 is YYREEE in the germline V gene (reference sequence). The CDR3 sequence is 14 residues long. CDR3: CASSRSGSTDTQYF. CDR3 nucleotides: TGTGCCAGCAGCCGTAGCGGGAGCACAGATACGCAGTATTTT.

Only a few counts were recorded for this clone. The chain couples TRBV6-1 to TRBJ2-7; 10 nucleotides match TRBD1. Trimming removed 0 bases from V and 3 bases from J; junction bases left unmatched: 5. The CDR3 consists of 16 residues. Germline CDR1 and CDR2: MNHNS and SASEGT. The CDR3: CASSEAPGQGLYEQYF. DNA of the CDR3: TGTGCCAGCAGTGAAGCCCCGGGACAGGGGCTCTACGAGCAGTACTTC.

This clone was recorded once. This sequence joins TRBV18 and TRBJ2-7, with no clear D. The CDR3 extends over 15 amino acids. Per the germline V gene, CDR1 is KGHSH and CDR2 is LQKENI. Trimming left V 3 bases short and J 5 bases short, with 17 bases between. CDR3 region: CASSPPSSSPNEQYF. DNA of the CDR3: TGTGCCAGCTCACCGCCTAGTTCCTCGCCCAACGAGCAGTACTTC.

About this clone: This sample includes further DNA sequences coding for the same CDR3. The rearrangement links TRBV19 to TRBJ2-2; D might be TRBD1 or TRBD2, each matching 5 bases. This CDR3 has 15 amino acids. Trimming shortened V by 2 bases and J by 3 bases, and 10 bases separated the two germline ends. CDR1 and CDR2 (germline): LNHDA, SQIVND (reference sequence). The CDR3 loop reads CASSIRDGYTGELFF. The CDR3, as DNA: TGTGCCAGTAGTATAAGGGACGGATACACCGGGGAGCTGTTTTTT.

V usage is TRBV14 and J usage is TRBJ2-7, with unresolved D. V was trimmed by 3 bases and J by 12 bases, leaving 12 bases between them. In germline, CDR1 is SGHDN, CDR2 FVKESK. The CDR3 is made up of 11 amino acids. The CDR3 nucleotides are TGTGCCAGCAGCCATGCTAGTAATCGGTACTTC. This gives the protein CASSHASNRYF. The full variable domain, with the rest looked up from reference TRBV14 and TRBJ2-7, is EAGVTQFPSHSVIEKGQTVTLRCDPISGHDNLYWYRRVMGKEIKFLLHFVKESKQDESGMPNNRFLAERTGGTYSTLKVQPAELEDSGVYFCASSHASNRYFGPGTRLTVT.

The table lists this clone with a few counts. This chain links TRBV18 with TRBJ2-7; TRBD2 might be the D (5 bases). V dropped 3 bases and J dropped 0 bases, with 12 bases sitting between them. The CDR3 totals 15 residues. CDR1 and CDR2 (germline): KGHSH, LQKENI. The CDR3 DNA reads TGTGCCAGCTCACCCCCCGGGGTGAGCTCCTACGAGCAGTACTTC. It codes for CASSPPGVSSYEQYF.

The V gene is TRBV28, the J gene TRBJ2-1; possible D gene TRBD2, 5 bases. The germline CDR1 and CDR2 sequences are MDHEN and SYDVKM. CDR3 length: 14 amino acids. V shed 4 bases and J shed 2 bases, with 9 bases lying between them. The CDR3 nucleotides are TGTGCCAGCAGTTGGACTCCTACCTACAATGAGCAGTTCTTC. This sequence encodes CASSWTPTYNEQFF.

This clone has just one count. This chain uses TRBV7-2 with TRBJ2-7; 8 nucleotides match TRBD1. V gave up 6 bases and J gave up 4 bases; unmatched junction bases: 14. Germline CDR1 is SGHTA and CDR2 is FQGNSA. This CDR3 region has 16 residues. The CDR3 DNA reads as TGTGCCAGCAGTTCCCGGGCAGGGGGCAGGTGGTACGAGCAGTACTTC. This gives the protein CASSSRAGGRWYEQYF.

The rearrangement uses TRBV2 and TRBJ2-5, with D perhaps given as TRBD1 or TRBD2 (6 bases each). CDR1 and CDR2 (germline): SNHLY, FYNNEI. The CDR3 length is 14 residues. With 6 bases removed from V and 4 bases from J, the gap between germline ends came to 15 bases. The DNA for the CDR3 is TGTGCCAGCAGCTACAGGGAGGCCGGAGAGACCCAGTACTTC. The encoded protein is CASSYREAGETQYF.

The genes are TRBV6-5 and TRBJ2-7; 12 nucleotides agree with TRBD1. CDR3 length equals 15 residues. Germline CDR1 MNHEY, CDR2 SVGAGI. J lost 2 bases, V lost 6 bases, and 5 bases had no gene match. Here the CDR3 reads CASSPGTGGPYEQYF. In nucleotides, the CDR3 is TGTGCCAGCAGCCCTGGGACAGGGGGCCCCTACGAGCAGTACTTC.

The gene calls are TRBV7-9 and TRBJ2-5; 11 nucleotides match TRBD2. V shed 4 bases and J 5 bases; nucleotides not matched to a gene: 9. The CDR3 covers 16 residues. CDR1 and CDR2 from the germline V gene are SEHNR and FQNEAQ (reference sequence). The CDR3 protein is CASSSRGTSGLETQYF. CDR3 in DNA: TGTGCCAGCAGCTCCCGCGGGACTAGCGGACTGGAGACCCAGTACTTC.

The chain uses TRBV4-2 and TRBJ1-3; D uncertain. The germline V gene encodes CDR1 LGHNA and CDR2 YNFKEQ. The CDR3 spans 16 residues. Trimming cost V 1 base and J 2 bases, with 12 bases left between them. Written as DNA, the CDR3 is TGTGCCAGCAGCCAAGGGTCTGGGCCAACTGGAAACACCATATATTTT. The encoded protein is CASSQGSGPTGNTIYF.

This clone has a single count. V gene TRBV5-1 combines with J gene TRBJ2-2; D is perhaps TRBD1 (6 bases). CDR1 and CDR2 (germline): SGHRS, YFSETQ. The CDR3 extends over 14 amino acids. Deletions cut 2 bases from V and 3 bases from J, with 8 bases between. This chain's CDR3 is CASSFAGDTGELFF. Here the CDR3 DNA reads TGCGCCAGCAGCTTCGCAGGGGACACCGGGGAGCTGTTTTTT.

The chain joins TRBV5-1 to TRBJ1-4; TRBD1 is a possible D gene (5 bases). Trimming removed 4 bases from V and 7 bases from J, with 14 bases in between. Germline-derived CDR1 and CDR2 are SGHRS and YFSETQ. The CDR3 loop spans 14 amino acids. CDR3 in amino acids: CASSQRGMGEKLFF. The DNA for the CDR3 is TGCGCCAGCAGCCAGAGGGGAATGGGTGAAAAACTGTTTTTT.

As regards this clone: Other DNA sequences in the same sample also yield this CDR3. V is TRBV19 and J is TRBJ1-5; D gene ambiguous. Trimming stripped 3 bases from V and 3 bases from J, with 6 bases between. Germline assignment: CDR1 LNHDA and CDR2 SQIVND (reference sequence). The CDR3 consists of 13 residues. CDR3 protein: CASSMRNNQPQHF. The CDR3 region has the DNA TGTGCCAGTAGTATGCGTAACAATCAGCCCCAGCATTTT.

The rearrangement joins TRBV30 to TRBJ2-5; 12 nucleotides agree with TRBD2. Germline CDR1 reads GTSNPN; CDR2 reads SVGIG (reference sequence). V shed 2 bases, J shed 2 bases, and the junction held 3 bases outside the gene matches. The CDR3 has 15 residues. The CDR3 here is CAWSRGLAGQETQYF. In nucleotides, the CDR3 is TGTGCCTGGAGTCGCGGACTAGCGGGACAAGAGACCCAGTACTTC.

V and J are TRBV28 and TRBJ2-7; 8 bases are shared with TRBD1. Germline lookup yields CDR1 MDHEN and CDR2 SYDVKM. The ends lost 6 bases at V and 0 bases at J; junction bases unmatched: 4. The length of the CDR3 is 14 residues. The CDR3 region has the DNA TGTGCCAGCAGCCGGACAGGGTTCTCCTACGAGCAGTACTTC. It yields the protein CASSRTGFSYEQYF.

The chain has TRBV5-1 and TRBJ2-1; the match to TRBD2 covers 10 bases. With V trimmed by 3 bases and J by 7 bases, 7 bases remained unmatched. The germline CDR1 and CDR2 sequences are SGHRS and YFSETQ. CDR3 length equals 15 residues. CDR3 residues: CASSSLAGGINEQFF. CDR3 coding DNA: TGCGCCAGCAGCTCCTTAGCGGGAGGTATAAATGAGCAGTTCTTC.

The chain combines TRBV25-1 with TRBJ2-7; D unclear. The CDR3 loop spans 13 amino acids. Trimming removed 4 bases from V and 2 bases from J, with 9 bases in between. Germline V gene lookup returns CDR1 MGHDK and CDR2 SYGVNS. CDR3: CASSVGSTYEQYF. Written as DNA, the CDR3 is TGTGCCAGCAGTGTAGGCAGTACCTACGAGCAGTACTTC.

The gene calls are TRBV27 and TRBJ2-3, with 8 bases fitting TRBD2. Losses at the gene ends were 6 bases for V and 3 bases for J; bases not matched to a gene: 8. The germline gives CDR1 MNHEY, CDR2 SMNVEV (reference sequence). The CDR3 runs 15 residues. As DNA, the CDR3 is TGTGCCAGCAGCATCGGGGGGGACGGTACAGATACGCAGTATTTT. Translating gives CASSIGGDGTDTQYF.

The chain links TRBV5-1 to TRBJ2-3; unclear D gene. Per the germline V gene, CDR1 is SGHRS and CDR2 is YFSETQ. This CDR3 is 13 amino acids long. The V end was cut by 4 bases, the J end by 4 bases, with 10 bases between. The CDR3 coding sequence is TGCGCCAGCAGCACTACCCAGGCAGATACGCAGTATTTT. This translates into CASSTTQADTQYF.

For the CDR3, the DNA is TGTGCCAGCAGTGCGGACAGAACCTCAACTAATGAAAAACTGTTTTTT. This translates into CASSADRTSTNEKLFF. V usage is TRBV25-1 and J usage is TRBJ1-4, with TRBD1 as a possible D gene (6 bases). The CDR3 loop spans 16 amino acids. Germline assignment: CDR1 MGHDK and CDR2 SYGVNS. The ends were cut back, 4 bases at V and 0 bases at J, with 12 bases in the middle.

The chain is built from TRBV19 and TRBJ2-5; D is undetermined. The CDR3 contains 13 residues. CDR1 is LNHDA and CDR2 is SQIVND in the germline V gene (reference sequence). The V gene lost 9 bases and the J gene lost 2 bases, with 13 bases spanning the gap. The CDR3 reads CASSPRLQETQYF. The CDR3 DNA sequence: TGTGCCAGCAGCCCCCGGCTTCAAGAGACCCAGTACTTC.

The chain recombines TRBV23-1 with TRBJ2-5, with a tentative D call TRBD1 (5 bases). TRBV23-1 is reported as an ORF; its role is uncertain. This CDR3 has 12 residues. CDR3 amino acids: CSPKQAYETQYF. CDR3 DNA sequence: TGCAGTCCGAAACAGGCTTATGAGACCCAGTACTTC.

The gene calls are TRBV30 and TRBJ1-5; tentative D call: TRBD1 (5 bases). Germline CDR1 and CDR2: GTSNPN and SVGIG (reference sequence). V dropped 8 bases and J dropped 3 bases, with 17 bases sitting between them. The CDR3 is 14 residues long. DNA of the CDR3: TGTGCCGGATTGCTGGGGGGGTCCAATCAGCCCCAGCATTTT. Amino acids: CAGLLGGSNQPQHF.

The gene calls are TRBV5-4 and TRBJ2-7, with D perhaps matching TRBD1 (5 bases). CDR1 is SGHNT and CDR2 is YYREEE in the germline V gene (reference sequence). The CDR3 consists of 15 residues. V lost 4 bases to trimming and J lost 2 bases, with 16 bases between them. CDR3 DNA sequence: TGTGCCAGCAGCCCTGTGGCTACAGGACCCTACGAGCAGTACTTC. Protein product: CASSPVATGPYEQYF.

The J gene is TRBJ2-7, the V gene TRBV18, with D unresolved. CDR1 is KGHSH and CDR2 is LQKENI in the germline V gene. Trimming pared 6 bases from V and 3 bases from J, leaving 9 bases between. The CDR3 totals 12 residues. The chain's CDR3 is CASSPEYYEQYF. Written as DNA, the CDR3 is TGTGCCAGCTCGCCTGAATACTACGAGCAGTACTTC.

The chain employs TRBV5-4 and TRBJ2-5; 8 nucleotides line up with TRBD1. The CDR3 loop spans 15 amino acids. J gave up 2 bases and V 0 bases, and 3 bases lay outside the gene matches. CDR1 is SGHNT and CDR2 is YYREEE in the germline V gene (reference sequence). CDR3 amino acids: CASSLGDRTQETQYF. The CDR3 DNA is TGTGCCAGCAGCTTGGGGGACAGGACTCAAGAGACCCAGTACTTC.

The chain uses TRBV10-3 and TRBJ1-2; a possible D gene is TRBD1 (5 bases). CDR1 is ENHRY and CDR2 is SYGVKD in the germline V gene. The V end lost 2 bases, the J end lost 9 bases, and 22 bases lay between the germline ends. This CDR3 contains 16 residues. The CDR3 region is CAISEASRSIPGSYTF. The CDR3 DNA is TGTGCCATCAGTGAGGCCAGCCGGAGTATACCAGGGAGCTACACCTTC.

The chain couples TRBV30 to TRBJ2-7; possible D gene TRBD1, 5 bases. This CDR3 is 12 amino acids long. V lost 0 bases and J lost 5, with 8 bases in between. The germline CDR1 and CDR2 sequences are GTSNPN and SVGIG (reference sequence). CDR3 sequence (DNA): TGTGCCTGGAGTGTGCAGGGCCACGAGCAGTACTTC. Translated, it gives CAWSVQGHEQYF. The full variable domain, in which reference TRBV30 and TRBJ2-7 provide the parts outside the CDR3, is SQTIHQWPATLVQPVGSPLSLECTVEGTSNPNLYWYRQAAGRGLQLLFYSVGIGQISSEVPQNLSASRPQDRQFILSSKKLLLSDSGFYLCAWSVQGHEQYFGPGTRLTVT.

This chain connects TRBV19 to TRBJ2-2; 7 bases match TRBD1. J lost 0 bases, V lost 5 bases, and 3 bases had no gene match. The CDR3 is 15 residues long. Germline V gene data show CDR1 as LNHDA and CDR2 as SQIVND (reference sequence). The CDR3 protein is CASSWDSANTGELFF. The CDR3 DNA is TGTGCCAGTAGTTGGGACAGCGCGAACACCGGGGAGCTGTTTTTT.

The chain couples TRBV6-1 to TRBJ1-5, with D hard to call. V was shortened by 8 bases and J by 7 bases, with 21 bases between the two germline ends. This CDR3 is 15 amino acids long. Germline CDR1 is MNHNS and CDR2 is SASEGT. The CDR3 spells CASLSRLSPRQPQHF. In DNA, the CDR3 is TGTGCCAGCCTTAGTCGACTATCCCCTAGACAGCCCCAGCATTTT.